The 22 T cell receptor beta chains in this list originate from one sample, sequenced in a study of blood T cell repertoires in COVID-19. Produced via immunoSEQ multiplex PCR; TCRdb's table is partial and in-frame only. The table has fewer than 300,000 clones, 75% to 95% seen once. Material for sequencing was peripheral blood. The receptors were gathered from a person under 30 with COVID-19, enrolled during active disease.

V and J are TRBV6-1 and TRBJ2-1; 9 positions agree with TRBD2. The V gene's germline CDR1 is MNHNS and CDR2 SASEGT. V shed 2 bases, J shed 7 bases, and the junction held 9 bases outside the gene matches. The CDR3 spans 16 residues. CDR3: CASSEFLAGGVNEQFF. CDR3 bases: TGTGCCAGCAGTGAATTTCTGGCGGGAGGGGTGAATGAGCAGTTCTTC.

This chain links TRBV16 with TRBJ2-7, with TRBD2 matching 10 bases. V was pared by 4 bases and J by 2 bases, with 14 bases of the junction left unmatched. CDR3 length equals 18 residues. Germline V gene lookup returns CDR1 KGHSY and CDR2 FQNENV. The CDR3 here is CASSLIAGGLSNPYEQYF. CDR3 bases: TGTGCCAGCAGCCTGATAGCGGGAGGCCTCTCGAACCCCTACGAGCAGTACTTC.

This clone occurred once. The V gene is TRBV6-5, the J gene TRBJ2-1; perhaps TRBD2 as D (6 bases). CDR1 is MNHEY and CDR2 is SVGAGI in the germline V gene. The CDR3 is made up of 15 amino acids. V lost 6 bases to trimming and J lost 4 bases, with 16 bases between them. The CDR3 here is CASRPGLGLYNEQFF. The CDR3 DNA reads as TGTGCCAGCAGGCCGGGACTCGGACTGTACAATGAGCAGTTCTTC.

V gene TRBV6-5 combines with J gene TRBJ1-3; D is possibly TRBD1 (5 bases). V dropped 5 bases and J dropped 0 bases, with 8 bases sitting between them. The germline V gene encodes CDR1 MNHEY and CDR2 SVGAGI. CDR3 size: 14 residues. CDR3 coding DNA: TGTGCCAGCAGTCCGGACAACTCTGGAAACACCATATATTTT. Protein: CASSPDNSGNTIYF.

The chain is built from TRBV6-5 and TRBJ1-5; TRBD1 aligns across 7 bases. The CDR3 is 14 residues long. Trimming took 6 bases from V and 3 from J; bases not matched to a gene: 5. The germline CDR1 and CDR2 sequences are MNHEY and SVGAGI. The CDR3 sequence is CASRAGQFNQPQHF. The CDR3 nucleotides are TGTGCCAGCAGGGCGGGACAGTTCAATCAGCCCCAGCATTTT.

Regarding this clone: The sample contains more than one DNA sequence encoding this CDR3. The genes are TRBV6-5 and TRBJ1-1, with D uncertain. V lost 0 bases and J lost 5, with 7 bases in between. The CDR3 totals 13 residues. The V gene's germline CDR1 is MNHEY and CDR2 SVGAGI. In nucleotides, the CDR3 is TGTGCCAGCAGTTACTCGGCGGGGACTGAAGCTTTCTTT. Translating gives CASSYSAGTEAFF.

V and J are TRBV7-8 and TRBJ2-7, with 14 positions matching TRBD2. Trimming at V came to 6 bases and at J to 6 bases, leaving 7 bases not matched to a gene. The CDR3 spans 15 residues. The germline gives CDR1 SGHVS, CDR2 FQNEAQ. The CDR3 DNA follows: TGTGCCAGCAGTCCCGGGACTAGCGGGAGTGGCGAGCAGTACTTC. Translated: CASSPGTSGSGEQYF. The full variable domain, completed using reference TRBV7-8 and TRBJ2-7, is GAGVSQSPRYKVAKRGQDVALRCDPISGHVSLFWYQQALGQGPEFLTYFQNEAQLDKSGLPSDRFFAERPEGSVSTLKIQRTQQEDSAVYLCASSPGTSGSGEQYFGPGTRLTVT.

The CDR3 loop is CATSDPQGSDEQYF. CDR3 nucleotides: TGTGCCACCAGTGATCCTCAGGGGTCGGACGAGCAGTACTTC. The genes are TRBV24-1 and TRBJ2-7, with a tentative D call TRBD1 (6 bases). The CDR3 length is 14 residues. V dropped 3 bases and J dropped 5 bases, with 13 bases sitting between them. From germline, CDR1 is KGHDR and CDR2 SFDVKD.

V gene TRBV7-8 combines with J gene TRBJ2-7; TRBD2 matches at 9 bases. The CDR3 is 13 amino acids. The J segment lost 12 bases and the V segment lost 5 bases, leaving 11 bases of the junction unmatched. The germline V gene encodes CDR1 SGHVS and CDR2 FQNEAQ. DNA for the CDR3: TGTGCCAGCAGCACCCGACTAGCGGAGAGTCCGTACTTC. Protein product: CASSTRLAESPYF.

The chain joins TRBV12-3 or TRBV12-4 to TRBJ2-5; 9 bases agree with TRBD1. CDR3 length: 13 residues. Trimming took 6 bases from V and 7 from J; bases not matched to a gene: 6. The CDR3 region is CASSLGQGWTQYF. The CDR3 DNA follows: TGTGCCAGCAGCCTGGGACAGGGTTGGACCCAGTACTTC.

There are a few counts of this clone. The chain has TRBV6-5 and TRBJ2-3; D might be TRBD1 (6 bases). The CDR3 extends over 15 amino acids. In germline, CDR1 is MNHEY, CDR2 SVGAGI. Trimming left V 2 bases short and J 4 bases short, with 13 bases between. The CDR3 loop reads CASSYASSGADTQYF. Written as DNA, the CDR3 is TGTGCCAGCAGTTACGCTTCCTCAGGGGCAGATACGCAGTATTTT.

The genes are TRBV7-9 and TRBJ2-7, with 11 bases matching TRBD2. V dropped 5 bases and J dropped 3; count of bases not matched to a gene: 6. This CDR3 comprises 15 residues. Germline V gives CDR1 SEHNR, CDR2 FQNEAQ (reference sequence). Here the CDR3 reads CASSQGLADDYEQYF. CDR3 nucleotides: TGTGCCAGCAGCCAGGGACTAGCGGACGACTACGAGCAGTACTTC.

The rearrangement uses TRBV9 and TRBJ2-7; perhaps TRBD1 as D (6 bases). CDR1 is SGDLS and CDR2 is YYNGEE in the germline V gene. The CDR3 runs to 13 residues. V shed 3 bases and J shed 6 bases, with 13 bases lying between them. Written as DNA, the CDR3 is TGTGCCAGCAGCGCATTACAGGGCCGCGAGCAGTACTTC. It translates to CASSALQGREQYF. The full variable domain, rest sourced from reference TRBV9 and TRBJ2-7, is DSGVTQTPKHLITATGQRVTLRCSPRSGDLSVYWYQQSLDQGLQFLIQYYNGEERAKGNILERFSAQQFPDLHSELNLSSLELGDSALYFCASSALQGREQYFGPGTRLTVT.

This chain links TRBV4-3 with TRBJ2-5; possibly TRBD2 for D (5 bases). Germline assignment: CDR1 LGHNA and CDR2 YSLEER. This CDR3 has 16 residues. V dropped 0 bases and J dropped 1 base, with 12 bases sitting between them. Here the CDR3 reads CASSQDSWTSQETQYF. CDR3 coding DNA: TGCGCCAGCAGCCAAGATAGTTGGACTTCCCAAGAGACCCAGTACTTC.

In its sample, this clone was seen once. V usage is TRBV7-2 and J usage is TRBJ1-1, with D unresolved. Per germline, CDR1 SGHTA and CDR2 FQGNSA. With 2 bases removed from V and 1 base from J, the gap between germline ends came to 5 bases. The CDR3 is 13 amino acids. As DNA, the CDR3 is TGTGCCAGCAGCTTACAACAGAACACTGAAGCTTTCTTT. Translating gives CASSLQQNTEAFF. Complete variable domain (other parts from reference TRBV7-2 and TRBJ1-1): GAGVSQSPSNKVTEKGKDVELRCDPISGHTALYWYRQSLGQGLEFLIYFQGNSAPDKSGLPSDRFSAERTGGSVSTLTIQRTQQEDSAVYLCASSLQQNTEAFFGQGTRLTVV.

In this sample, this clone turned up once. The V gene is TRBV2, the J gene TRBJ1-1; D unclear. The ends were cut back, 4 bases at V and 4 bases at J, with 13 bases in the middle. Germline-derived CDR1 and CDR2 are SNHLY and FYNNEI. This CDR3 region has 14 residues. The CDR3 loop reads CASSAGKWGTEAFF. CDR3 bases: TGTGCCAGCAGTGCGGGGAAATGGGGCACTGAAGCTTTCTTT.

V is TRBV7-9 and J is TRBJ1-1; 9 bases map to TRBD1. The CDR3 contains 14 residues. The germline V gene has CDR1 SEHNR and CDR2 FQNEAQ (reference sequence). Trimming cost V 4 bases and J 2 bases; bases outside gene matches: 2. The CDR3 DNA is TGTGCCAGCAGCTCGACAGGGGGAAACACTGAAGCTTTCTTT. Its translation is CASSSTGGNTEAFF.

The chain combines TRBV27 with TRBJ2-7; 8 bases are a match to TRBD2. Trimming at V came to 4 bases and at J to 7 bases, leaving 12 bases not matched to a gene. The CDR3 has 15 residues. CDR1 and CDR2 (germline): MNHEY, SMNVEV (reference sequence). Written as DNA, the CDR3 is TGTGCCAGCAGTTGGGGTGGAGCGGGAGAGGGGGAGCAGTACTTC. Residues: CASSWGGAGEGEQYF.

The rearrangement joins TRBV5-1 to TRBJ2-5; 7 nucleotides agree with TRBD1. This CDR3 is 14 amino acids long. Germline CDR1 SGHRS, CDR2 YFSETQ. V was clipped by 4 bases and J by 5 bases; unmatched bases: 8. CDR3 amino acids: CASSLGQDWETQYF. The CDR3 nucleotides read TGCGCCAGCAGCCTAGGACAGGATTGGGAGACCCAGTACTTC.

This chain joins TRBV29-1 and TRBJ2-3; TRBD2 matches at 9 bases. The CDR3 runs 14 residues. CDR1 and CDR2 from the germline V gene are SQVTM and ANQGSEA. After removal of 4 bases from V and 4 bases from J, the junction contained 6 bases not matched to a gene. The DNA for the CDR3 is TGCAGCGTTGTCAGCGGGAGGACCCCAGATACGCAGTATTTT. This codes for CSVVSGRTPDTQYF.

CDR3 loop: CASSQDKLRGHKNIQYF. CDR3 DNA sequence: TGTGCCAGCAGCCAAGATAAGCTTAGAGGCCACAAAAACATTCAGTACTTC. V and J are TRBV4-2 and TRBJ2-4; D not resolved. V was cut by 0 bases and J by 3 bases, with 15 bases left in between. CDR3 size: 17 residues. Germline V gene data show CDR1 as LGHNA and CDR2 as YNFKEQ.

V and J are TRBV24-1 and TRBJ2-2, with 7 positions matching TRBD2. Germline V gene lookup returns CDR1 KGHDR and CDR2 SFDVKD. Germline trimming cut 7 bases from V and 6 bases from J; bases unmatched to any gene: 16. This CDR3 spans 17 amino acids. The CDR3 DNA reads as TGTGCCACCAGCGTCGCATGGAGTAGGGGAGGGGCCGGGGAGCTGTTTTTT. Its translation: CATSVAWSRGGAGELFF.